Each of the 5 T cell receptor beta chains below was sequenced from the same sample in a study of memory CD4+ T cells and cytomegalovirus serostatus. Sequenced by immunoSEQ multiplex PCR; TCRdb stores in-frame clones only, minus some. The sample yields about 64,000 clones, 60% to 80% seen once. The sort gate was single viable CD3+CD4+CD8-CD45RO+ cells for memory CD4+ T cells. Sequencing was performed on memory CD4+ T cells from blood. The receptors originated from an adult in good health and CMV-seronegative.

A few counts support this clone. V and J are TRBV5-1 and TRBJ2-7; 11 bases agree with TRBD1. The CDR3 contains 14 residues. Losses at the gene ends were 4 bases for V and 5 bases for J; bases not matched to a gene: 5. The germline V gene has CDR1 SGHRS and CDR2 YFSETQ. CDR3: CASSTRTGGHEQYF. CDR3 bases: TGCGCCAGCAGCACAAGGACAGGGGGCCACGAGCAGTACTTC.

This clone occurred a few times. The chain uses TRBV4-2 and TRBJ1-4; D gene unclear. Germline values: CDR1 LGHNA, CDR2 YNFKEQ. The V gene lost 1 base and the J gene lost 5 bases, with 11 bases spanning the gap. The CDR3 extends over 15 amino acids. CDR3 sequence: CASSQGVQKNEKLFF. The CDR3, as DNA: TGTGCCAGCAGCCAAGGAGTTCAGAAAAATGAAAAACTGTTTTTT.

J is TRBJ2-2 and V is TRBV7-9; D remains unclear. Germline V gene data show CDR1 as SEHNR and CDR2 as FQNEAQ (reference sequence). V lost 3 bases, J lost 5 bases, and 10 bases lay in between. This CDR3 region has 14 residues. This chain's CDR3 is CASSFSGATGELFF. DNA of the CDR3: TGTGCCAGCAGCTTCTCGGGTGCAACCGGGGAGCTGTTTTTT.

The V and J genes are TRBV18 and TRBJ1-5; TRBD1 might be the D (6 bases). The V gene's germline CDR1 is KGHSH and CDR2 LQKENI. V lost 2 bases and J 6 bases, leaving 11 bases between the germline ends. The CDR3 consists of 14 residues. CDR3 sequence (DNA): TGTGCCAGCTCACCAAGCAGGGGCGGTCAGCCCCAGCATTTT. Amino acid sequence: CASSPSRGGQPQHF.

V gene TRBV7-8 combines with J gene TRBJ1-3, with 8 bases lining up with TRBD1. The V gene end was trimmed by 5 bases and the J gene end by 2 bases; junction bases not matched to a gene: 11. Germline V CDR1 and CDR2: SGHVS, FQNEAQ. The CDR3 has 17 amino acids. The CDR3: CASSPRSPDRAGNTIYF. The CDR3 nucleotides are TGTGCCAGCAGCCCCCGCTCCCCGGACAGGGCTGGAAACACCATATATTTT.